A selection of T cell receptor beta chains follows, all from one sample in a study of control samples from healthy donors and cancer patients. Method: immunoSEQ multiplex PCR; TCRdb's copy keeps in-frame clones and lacks some. The sample has around 78,000 clones; 94% are singletons. The sequenced material came from blood. The source of these receptors is a young woman in good health. Each CDR3 is given with its conserved first and last residue.

v_call | cdr3_length | cdr3_aa
TRBV5-8 | 15 | CASSSGLAGTDTQYF
TRBV20-1 | 10 | CSANSETQYF
TRBV27 | 18 | CASSLGWARGSNYNEQFF
TRBV11-2 | 11 | CASSHLGEQYF
TRBV5-1 | 17 | CASSPGTGGTTNEKLFF
TRBV5-1 | 14 | CASSPEWNTDTQYF
TRBV18 | 15 | CASSPLVAGEIEQYF
TRBV24-1 | 21 | CATSDPRPMGQGATGANVLTF
TRBV11-2 | 17 | CASSLVRQGGRRETQYF
TRBV4-2 | 16 | CASSQDRAGGEETQYF
TRBV2 | 11 | CASSDRYEQYF
TRBV3-1/TRBV3-2 | 17 | CASSPGSAGSRNQPQHF
TRBV27 | 20 | CASSPAQGAGLAGETYEQYF
TRBV19 | 14 | CASSLTRVFDEQYF
TRBV5-6 | 15 | CASSREVGQGDRAFF
TRBV5-4 | 15 | CASSLSSDSNQPQHF
TRBV15 | 15 | CATSQGAAGANVLTF
TRBV6-6 | 18 | CASSRGLAGGPSTDTQYF
TRBV4-1 | 17 | CASSQRERGGISGGYTF
TRBV4-2 | 14 | CASSQDLGRETQYF
TRBV5-8 | 15 | CASSSMGESTDTQYF
TRBV7-2 | 15 | CASSLDRSPGNEQFF
TRBV27 | 17 | CASRRVRHLGGTDTQYF
TRBV1 | 14 | CTSSQKERTTEAFF
TRBV6-5 | 14 | CATKRGGSPDEAFF
TRBV15 | 15 | CATREGTGETGELFF
TRBV7-9 | 16 | CASSLGGQAVNYGYTF
TRBV18 | 14 | CASSPLAGDYEQYF
TRBV7-3 | 16 | CASSLGLAETYNEQFF
TRBV2 | 17 | CASSDVGLAGPTDTQYF
TRBV6-6 | 15 | CASSYSEGPGNTIYF
TRBV6-4 | 14 | CASSALPGTGELFF
TRBV27 | 15 | CASSSSRGRTGELFF
TRBV28 | 13 | CASSLLDPDTQYF
TRBV9 | 16 | CASSVAYRSSGNTIYF
TRBV11-3 | 15 | CASSLVLAGVNEQFF
TRBV11-2 | 14 | CASSLGVTGNEQFF
TRBV29-1 | 14 | CSVGGGSGANVLTF
TRBV28 | 13 | CASLGGTNEKLFF
TRBV6-1 | 15 | CASSESTGTSQPQHF
TRBV6-1 | 15 | CASSEAGGIRGEQYF
TRBV9 | 14 | CASSVGGYLNTIYF
TRBV29-1 | 14 | CSVVDQLGNYGYTF
TRBV6-5 | 16 | CASSYAAGTNEETQYF
TRBV5-1 | 14 | CASSWRSNTGELFF
TRBV6-2/TRBV6-3 | 18 | CASSYAIRQGARQETQYF
TRBV12-3/TRBV12-4 | 12 | CASREGKGEQFF
TRBV28 | 16 | CASSFLPRRGNYGYTF
TRBV27 | 15 | CASSLSGRNTGELFF
TRBV6-4 | 14 | CASSDTQGGDTQYF
TRBV25-1 | 15 | CASSEGQGGNQPQHF
TRBV2 | 14 | CASRRDSIPYGYTF
TRBV7-6 | 15 | CASSSAGGGANVLTF
TRBV5-5 | 14 | CASGPRTGDYGYTF
TRBV14 | 13 | CASSLGRIYGYTF
TRBV7-2 | 14 | CASRLTVPNQPQHF